One sample yielded the 7 T cell receptor beta chains listed below, sequenced in a study of blood T cells in healthy people across ages. A second PCR of 7 to 11 cycles used a sample-barcoded 5' primer and a J-beta primer mix. TCRdb itself ran the 5' RACE reads through MiXCR, one entry per CDR3 protein. The profile shows 650,000 to 1,000,000 distinct CDR3 sequences, around 34% of them singletons. The specimen sequenced was blood. The source is a man aged 18 to 30 in good health.

The chain uses TRBV3-1 and TRBJ1-1; a weak D match, TRBD1 (5 bases). V lost 4 bases and J lost 3, with 9 bases in between. The CDR3 runs to 13 residues. Looked up from germline, CDR1 is LGHDT and CDR2 is YNNKEL (reference sequence). The CDR3, as DNA: TGTGCCAGCAGCCGAGGGGCTCACACTGAAGCTTTCTTT. Its protein product is CASSRGAHTEAFF.

The chain links TRBV20-1 to TRBJ2-1; 9 bases fit TRBD2. Trimming at V came to 4 bases and at J to 7 bases, leaving 11 bases not matched to a gene. Per the germline V gene, CDR1 is DFQATT and CDR2 is SNEGSKA (reference sequence). CDR3 length: 15 residues. The CDR3, as DNA: TGCAGTGCTATATCAGCGGGGGGCCAGAGGAATGAGCAGTTCTTC. Protein product: CSAISAGGQRNEQFF.

The V gene is TRBV15, the J gene TRBJ1-4; no clear D. This CDR3 has 12 amino acids. With 3 bases removed from V and 8 bases from J, the gap between germline ends came to 7 bases. Germline lookup yields CDR1 LNHNV and CDR2 YYDKDF (reference sequence). The CDR3 sequence: CATSSPREKLFF. In nucleotides, the CDR3 is TGTGCCACCAGCAGCCCTCGGGAAAAACTGTTTTTT. The entire variable domain, with the rest obtained from reference TRBV15 and TRBJ1-4, is as follows: DAMVIQNPRYQVTQFGKPVTLSCSQTLNHNVMYWYQQKSSQAPKLLFHYYDKDFNNEADTPDNFQSRRPNTSFCFLDIRSPGLGDTAMYLCATSSPREKLFFGSGTQLSVL.

This rearrangement joins TRBV7-9 to TRBJ1-6; no clear D. V was cut by 6 bases and J by 5 bases, with 11 bases left in between. The CDR3 covers 14 residues. CDR1 is SEHNR and CDR2 is FQNEAQ in the germline V gene (reference sequence). CDR3 DNA: TGTGCCAGCAGGACCCTGACTGATAATTCACCCCTCCACTTT. Protein: CASRTLTDNSPLHF.

The chain carries TRBV27 and TRBJ2-3; D call uncertain. V was shortened by 2 bases and J by 6 bases, with 9 bases between the two germline ends. Germline CDR1 MNHEY, CDR2 SMNVEV (reference sequence). The CDR3 loop spans 13 amino acids. The CDR3 DNA is TGTGCCAGCAGTTTAATCCAGCTGGATACGCAGTATTTT. This gives the protein CASSLIQLDTQYF.

The chain uses TRBV10-3 and TRBJ2-5; possible D gene TRBD2, 5 bases. This CDR3 contains 12 residues. Trimming shortened V by 8 bases and J by 5 bases, and 12 bases separated the two germline ends. From germline, CDR1 is ENHRY and CDR2 SYGVKD. For the CDR3, the DNA is TGTGCCATCGGAACTAGTCAGGAGACCCAGTACTTC. Its translation is CAIGTSQETQYF.

The V call is TRBV27, the J call TRBJ2-1; D uncertain. The CDR3 consists of 13 residues. The V gene's germline CDR1 is MNHEY and CDR2 SMNVEV (reference sequence). V dropped 6 bases and J dropped 4 bases, with 10 bases sitting between them. The CDR3 bases are TGTGCCAGCAGGATCTCTGAGTACAATGAGCAGTTCTTC. It yields the protein CASRISEYNEQFF.